These 32 T cell receptor beta chains were all obtained from the same sample, sequenced in a study of patients and donors after allogeneic stem cell transplantation. TCRdb fed the RT-PCR reads into MiXCR, producing one record per CDR3 protein. The table has approximately 200,000 distinct CDR3 sequences, 12% to 15% seen once. The sample taken for sequencing was blood, either unsorted or a sorted T cell fraction (not recorded which). These receptors were obtained from a human donor who was either an allogeneic HSCT recipient or a stem cell or donor lymphocyte infusion donor (not recorded which). It is not recorded whose cells these are; they may come from a transplant donor.

The rearrangement joins TRBV3-1 to TRBJ1-5, with D maybe TRBD1 (5 bases). CDR1 and CDR2 (germline): LGHDT, YNNKEL (reference sequence). The CDR3 loop spans 15 amino acids. Trimming took off 0 bases at V and 2 bases at J, with 8 bases between the two ends. The CDR3 spells CASSQESGGNQPQHF. CDR3 sequence (DNA): TGTGCCAGCAGCCAAGAATCGGGGGGCAATCAGCCCCAGCATTTT.

This clonotype showed up just a few times. The chain recombines TRBV27 with TRBJ1-3; 12 bases fit TRBD1. This CDR3 is 19 amino acids long. The J segment lost 0 bases and the V segment lost 8 bases, leaving 14 bases of the junction unmatched. Germline CDR1 MNHEY, CDR2 SMNVEV (reference sequence). This CDR3 reads CASRHRDRGQLLSGNTIYF. In DNA form, the CDR3 reads TGTGCCAGCCGACATCGGGACAGGGGGCAGCTACTCTCTGGAAACACCATATATTTT.

CDR3 protein: CASSTGSRETEAFF. DNA for the CDR3: TGTGCCAGCAGCACAGGGAGCCGAGAGACTGAAGCTTTCTTT. The genes are TRBV5-4 and TRBJ1-1, with a tentative D call TRBD1 (6 bases). CDR1 is SGHNT, CDR2 YYREEE, per germline (reference sequence). CDR3 size: 14 residues. V lost 4 bases and J 5 bases, leaving 15 bases between the germline ends. Full variable domain (remainder filled in from reference TRBV5-4 and TRBJ1-1): ETGVTQSPTHLIKTRGQQVTLRCSSQSGHNTVSWYQQALGQGPQFIFQYYREEENGRGNFPPRFSGLQFPNYSSELNVNALELDDSALYLCASSTGSRETEAFFGQGTRLTVV.

This clonotype was detected only a few times. This rearrangement joins TRBV4-2 to TRBJ1-1; TRBD1 might be the D (5 bases). Per germline, CDR1 LGHNA and CDR2 YNFKEQ. V dropped 2 bases and J dropped 4 bases, with 8 bases sitting between them. CDR3 size: 13 residues. The CDR3 is CASSQRGSTEAFF. CDR3 coding DNA: TGTGCCAGCAGCCAAAGGGGTTCCACTGAAGCTTTCTTT.

The V gene is TRBV9, the J gene TRBJ2-7, with 7 positions matching TRBD2. Germline-derived CDR1 and CDR2 are SGDLS and YYNGEE. This CDR3 contains 14 residues. Trimming took 0 bases from V and 4 from J; bases not matched to a gene: 4. CDR3 nucleotides: TGTGCCAGCAGCGTAGGGCGGGAGTTATACGAGCAGTACTTC. This encodes CASSVGRELYEQYF.

This clonotype was seen many times. This chain joins TRBV7-8 and TRBJ1-4; no clear D. V lost 2 bases and J lost 5, with 6 bases in between. CDR1 and CDR2 from the germline V gene are SGHVS and FQNEAQ. There are 13 residues in the CDR3. Here the CDR3 reads CASSLQMNEKLFF. The CDR3 region has the DNA TGTGCCAGCAGCTTACAGATGAATGAAAAACTGTTTTTT.

As to this clonotype: A much bigger clone sits one base away, suggesting this may be a read error. Because it lacks the conserved phenylalanine or tryptophan at the end, this CDR3 is likely a read error. The gene calls are TRBV5-1 and TRBJ2-3; no reliable D call. Per germline, CDR1 SGHRS and CDR2 YFSETQ. Trimming pared 1 base from V and 0 bases from J, leaving 6 bases between. The CDR3 loop spans 14 amino acids. The chain's CDR3 is CASSLLLSTDTQYI. For the CDR3, the DNA is TGCGCCAGCAGCTTGCTGCTCAGCACAGATACGCAGTATATT.

The V call is TRBV11-3, the J call TRBJ1-1; no clear D. Germline CDR1 is SGHNT and CDR2 is YENEEA. The CDR3 is made up of 13 amino acids. Trimming stripped 2 bases from V and 5 bases from J, with 9 bases between. CDR3 sequence (DNA): TGTGCCAGCAGCTTACTGGCGGAAACTGAAGCTTTCTTT. Translating it yields CASSLLAETEAFF.

The chain carries TRBV12-3 or TRBV12-4 and TRBJ2-7; 8 bases are shared with TRBD2. The CDR3 is 12 residues long. Trimming took 7 bases from V and 6 from J; bases not matched to a gene: 5. In nucleotides, the CDR3 is TGTGCCAGCAAGCGCCTAGCGGGCGAGCAGTACTTC. It yields the protein CASKRLAGEQYF.

This clonotype was recorded many times. In DNA, the CDR3 is TGCGCCAGCAGTAGGGCAGACCTGGACACCGGGGAGCTGTTTTTT. As protein: CASSRADLDTGELFF. The genes are TRBV4-3 and TRBJ2-2; D ambiguous. Trimming shortened V by 6 bases and J by 3 bases, and 14 bases separated the two germline ends. Germline CDR1 reads LGHNA; CDR2 reads YSLEER. The CDR3 has 15 amino acids.

This chain uses TRBV30 with TRBJ1-5; tentatively, D is TRBD1 (5 bases). Germline V gives CDR1 GTSNPN, CDR2 SVGIG (reference sequence). V was shortened by 3 bases and J by 2 bases, with 14 bases between the two germline ends. This CDR3 region has 15 residues. In nucleotides, the CDR3 is TGTGCCTGGAGCGGGGCCCGCGGGGGCAATCAGCCCCAGCATTTT. Amino acids: CAWSGARGGNQPQHF.

This clonotype was picked up many times. The chain combines TRBV20-1 with TRBJ1-5; a possible D gene is TRBD1 (6 bases). Germline assignment: CDR1 DFQATT and CDR2 SNEGSKA (reference sequence). Deletions cut 1 base from V and 7 bases from J, with 11 bases between. The CDR3 has 13 amino acids. CDR3 sequence: CSARAQGVQPQHF. The CDR3 nucleotides are TGCAGTGCTAGAGCACAGGGAGTGCAGCCCCAGCATTTT.

This clonotype was seen at least ten times. V usage is TRBV11-1 and J usage is TRBJ1-6; D is possibly TRBD1 (6 bases). The V and J ends lost 3 bases and 9 bases respectively, with 9 bases between them. The CDR3 is 13 residues long. The germline gives CDR1 SGHAT, CDR2 FQDESV (reference sequence). The CDR3: CASSFQGSSPLHF. CDR3 sequence (DNA): TGTGCCAGCAGCTTCCAGGGGAGTTCACCCCTCCACTTT.

The V call is TRBV20-1, the J call TRBJ1-5; a possible D gene is TRBD1 (6 bases). CDR3 size: 13 residues. CDR1 is DFQATT and CDR2 is SNEGSKA in the germline V gene (reference sequence). Trimming stripped 5 bases from V and 5 bases from J, with 13 bases between. CDR3: CSAVRGLDQPQHF. CDR3 nucleotides: TGCAGTGCTGTCAGGGGATTGGATCAGCCCCAGCATTTT.

This clonotype was detected many times. J is TRBJ1-3 and V is TRBV12-3 or TRBV12-4; D gene uncertain. This CDR3 is 16 amino acids long. Trimming left V 7 bases short and J 2 bases short, with 18 bases between. CDR3 DNA sequence: TGTGCCAGCAAAATCCCCAAGACTGACCCTGGAAACACCATATATTTT. It specifies CASKIPKTDPGNTIYF.

This clonotype was observed a handful of times. The genes are TRBV9 and TRBJ2-3; D possibly corresponds to TRBD1 (5 bases). CDR1 and CDR2 from the germline V gene are SGDLS and YYNGEE. Trimming took off 0 bases at V and 0 bases at J, with 8 bases between the two ends. The CDR3 is made up of 15 amino acids. The chain's CDR3 is CASSVDGQSTDTQYF. Here the CDR3 DNA reads TGTGCCAGCAGCGTAGATGGACAAAGCACAGATACGCAGTATTTT.

This clonotype has more than one count but fewer than ten. V is TRBV12-3 or TRBV12-4 and J is TRBJ1-2; D gene uncertain. The CDR3 is 15 residues long. Trimming removed 6 bases at V and 1 base at J, with 15 bases between. The CDR3 sequence: CASRKSLYLNYGYTF. The CDR3 DNA reads TGTGCCAGCAGGAAGAGCCTTTACCTTAACTATGGCTACACCTTC.

This clonotype was seen a few times. The rearrangement links TRBV5-8 to TRBJ1-5; TRBD1 agrees at 8 bases. The CDR3 has 15 amino acids. J lost 6 bases, V lost 4 bases, and 9 bases had no gene match. Germline lookup yields CDR1 SGHTS and CDR2 YDEGEE. In DNA form, the CDR3 reads TGTGCCAGCAGCCAGAGGACAGGGATGATTCAGCCCCAGCATTTT. As protein: CASSQRTGMIQPQHF.

The sample holds a few counts of this clonotype. This chain uses TRBV20-1 with TRBJ2-7, with 13 bases identical to TRBD2. Germline values: CDR1 DFQATT, CDR2 SNEGSKA (reference sequence). The CDR3 length is 16 residues. After removal of 6 bases from V and 4 bases from J, the junction contained 12 bases not matched to a gene. The CDR3 spells CSAAGLAGALGYEQYF. CDR3 DNA sequence: TGCAGTGCCGCCGGACTAGCGGGGGCCCTGGGATACGAGCAGTACTTC.

The V call is TRBV19, the J call TRBJ2-3, with a possible D match to TRBD2 (6 bases). CDR3 length: 13 amino acids. The germline V gene has CDR1 LNHDA and CDR2 SQIVND (reference sequence). V gave up 6 bases and J gave up 10 bases, with 17 bases separating them. CDR3 residues: CASRTLGEVAQYF. DNA of the CDR3: TGTGCCAGTAGAACCTTAGGGGAGGTAGCGCAGTATTTT.

The CDR3 protein is CASSRTGINYGYTF. The CDR3 DNA reads TGTGCCAGCAGCAGGACAGGGATCAACTATGGCTACACCTTC. This chain uses TRBV11-2 with TRBJ1-2, with 8 bases matching TRBD1. Germline CDR1 is SGHAT and CDR2 is FQNNGV. The CDR3 consists of 14 residues. The junction had 4 bases not matched to a gene; V was cut back by 5 bases and J by 2 bases.

Only a few counts were recorded for this clonotype. The rearrangement joins TRBV20-1 to TRBJ2-3; 7 bases are shared with TRBD1. V gave up 4 bases and J gave up 3 bases; unmatched junction bases: 10. The CDR3 is 15 residues long. Germline V gene sequence: CDR1 DFQATT, CDR2 SNEGSKA (reference sequence). CDR3 protein: CSATTGLTGTDTQYF. CDR3 in DNA: TGCAGTGCTACGACAGGGTTGACGGGGACAGATACGCAGTATTTT.

This clonotype was recorded a few times. The V call is TRBV3-1, the J call TRBJ2-1, with D possibly TRBD1 on 5 matching bases. The CDR3 spans 15 residues. Trimming stripped 4 bases from V and 8 bases from J, with 18 bases between. Germline V gene lookup returns CDR1 LGHDT and CDR2 YNNKEL (reference sequence). CDR3 sequence: CASSLEQVLGDEQFF. In nucleotides, the CDR3 is TGTGCCAGCAGCCTTGAGCAGGTCCTAGGGGATGAGCAGTTCTTC.

This clonotype has a handful of counts. The chain is built from TRBV5-4 and TRBJ2-5; 10 nucleotides align to TRBD2. The CDR3 totals 15 residues. Germline V lookup: CDR1 SGHNT, CDR2 YYREEE (reference sequence). J was trimmed by 3 bases and V by 1 base; bases with no gene match: 3. DNA for the CDR3: TGTGCCAGCAGCTTGAACGGACTAGCGGAAGAGACCCAGTACTTC. Protein sequence: CASSLNGLAEETQYF.

Here the CDR3 DNA reads TGCAGTGCTAGAGATCCGTCGGGGGGCATCACCATATCACAAGAGACCCAGTACTTC. It translates to CSARDPSGGITISQETQYF. The gene calls are TRBV20-1 and TRBJ2-5, with a tentative D call TRBD2 (7 bases). V dropped 0 bases and J dropped 2 bases, with 25 bases sitting between them. Germline V CDR1 and CDR2: DFQATT, SNEGSKA (reference sequence). The CDR3 sequence is 19 residues long.

The chain couples TRBV5-1 to TRBJ1-5; D possibly corresponds to TRBD1 (5 bases). V dropped 3 bases and J dropped 1 base, with 5 bases sitting between them. This CDR3 region has 13 residues. Looked up from germline, CDR1 is SGHRS and CDR2 is YFSETQ. The DNA for the CDR3 is TGCGCCAGCAGCTGGGACAGCAATCAGCCCCAGCATTTT. Translated: CASSWDSNQPQHF.

For this clonotype: Being one base from a much bigger clone, this may be a read error. This chain uses TRBV18 with TRBJ2-7; 7 bases agree with TRBD2. This CDR3 is built from 13 residues. In germline, CDR1 is KGHSH, CDR2 LQKENI. The CDR3 nucleotides read TGTGCCAGCTCACCACAGGGAGGGAACGACCAGTACTTC. Protein product: CASSPQGGNDQYF.

The rearrangement joins TRBV19 to TRBJ2-4; D unclear. Trimming cost V 5 bases and J 6 bases, with 14 bases left between them. Germline assignment: CDR1 LNHDA and CDR2 SQIVND (reference sequence). The CDR3 has 14 amino acids. The CDR3 is CASSAQGWGNIQYF. The CDR3, as DNA: TGTGCCAGTAGTGCCCAAGGTTGGGGAAACATTCAGTACTTC.

This sequence joins TRBV23-1 and TRBJ2-3; possible D gene TRBD2, 5 bases. TRBV23-1 is marked as an open reading frame, function uncertain. V was cut by 5 bases and J by 0 bases, with 15 bases left in between. The CDR3 has 16 amino acids. The CDR3 DNA is TGCGCCAGCAGTGATACCGGGAACTCTAGCACAGATACGCAGTATTTT. It yields the protein CASSDTGNSSTDTQYF.

The J gene is TRBJ2-3, the V gene TRBV7-3, with D possibly being TRBD2 (7 bases). Trimming removed 5 bases at V and 5 bases at J, with 17 bases between. CDR3 size: 15 residues. Germline-derived CDR1 and CDR2 are SGHTA and FQGTGA. This CDR3 is CASSPWGGQEDTQYF. The CDR3 DNA sequence: TGTGCCAGCAGCCCCTGGGGGGGCCAGGAAGATACGCAGTATTTT.

This clonotype was counted at least ten times. The V gene is TRBV5-1, the J gene TRBJ1-6; unclear D gene. CDR3 length equals 16 residues. Trimming cost V 1 base and J 6 bases, with 14 bases left between them. Germline CDR1 and CDR2: SGHRS and YFSETQ. The chain's CDR3 is CASSLSGTDGNSPLHF. The DNA for the CDR3 is TGCGCCAGCAGCTTGAGTGGCACGGATGGTAATTCACCCCTCCACTTT.

This clonotype was detected ten times or more. The chain links TRBV6-5 to TRBJ2-5; 10 bases line up with TRBD2. Germline V lookup: CDR1 MNHEY, CDR2 SVGAGI. This CDR3 has 15 amino acids. V shed 3 bases, J shed 1 base, and the junction held 2 bases outside the gene matches. This CDR3 is CASSYLAGVQETQYF. The CDR3 DNA sequence: TGTGCCAGCAGTTATCTAGCGGGGGTCCAAGAGACCCAGTACTTC.